What follows are 12 T cell receptor beta chains derived from one specimen sequenced in a study of cytotoxic CD8 clonotypes in ibrutinib-treated CLL. TCRdb keeps only in-frame clones here, not all; method: immunoSEQ multiplex PCR. Found here are 35,000 to 50,000 clones, roughly two thirds of them singletons; the top ten hold around 10%. The specimen comprised PBMCs, sampled at disease progression, from a patient treated with ibrutinib. Every receptor here comes from a human donor with chronic lymphocytic leukemia.

The V gene is TRBV10-3, the J gene TRBJ2-3; maybe TRBD2 (6 bases). CDR3 length: 14 residues. Germline V gene lookup returns CDR1 ENHRY and CDR2 SYGVKD. Between the trimmed V and J ends, which lost 6 bases and 4 bases, there was a span of 14 bases. CDR3: CAISQGGLADTQYF. DNA of the CDR3: TGTGCCATCAGCCAAGGAGGGCTCGCAGATACGCAGTATTTT.

This sequence joins TRBV9 and TRBJ2-7; D is uncertain. Trimming removed 3 bases at V and 3 bases at J, with 10 bases between. This CDR3 is 13 amino acids long. CDR1 and CDR2 from the germline V gene are SGDLS and YYNGEE. Here the CDR3 reads CASSGALSYEQYF. DNA for the CDR3: TGTGCCAGCAGCGGGGCACTCAGCTACGAGCAGTACTTC.

The chain links TRBV12-5 to TRBJ2-7; either TRBD1 or TRBD2 may supply D (5 bases each). Germline V lookup: CDR1 LGHNT, CDR2 FRNRAP. CDR3 length: 14 residues. Trimming removed 7 bases from V and 3 bases from J, with 16 bases in between. CDR3 loop: CASAADGTFYEQYF. The CDR3 DNA is TGTGCTAGTGCCGCGGACGGGACCTTCTACGAGCAGTACTTC.

CDR3 sequence reads: CAAGPGSTEAFF. In DNA form, the CDR3 reads TGTGCTGCCGGACCGGGCTCCACTGAAGCTTTCTTT. The chain carries TRBV12-5 and TRBJ1-1; D gene ambiguous. The ends were cut back, 11 bases at V and 4 bases at J, with 14 bases in the middle. Germline V gene data show CDR1 as LGHNT and CDR2 as FRNRAP. The CDR3 is made up of 12 amino acids.

This clone was counted a few times. This chain connects TRBV18 to TRBJ1-2, with D possibly matching TRBD1 (5 bases). Germline assignment: CDR1 KGHSH and CDR2 LQKENI. The CDR3 loop spans 15 amino acids. With 0 bases removed from V and 1 base from J, the gap between germline ends came to 9 bases. The CDR3 here is CASSPPGQFNYGYTF. CDR3 DNA sequence: TGTGCCAGCTCACCACCGGGGCAGTTTAACTATGGCTACACCTTC. The variable domain in full, with the rest retrieved from reference TRBV18 and TRBJ1-2, is NAGVMQNPRHLVRRRGQEARLRCSPMKGHSHVYWYRQLPEEGLKFMVYLQKENIIDESGMPKERFSAEFPKEGPSILRIQQVVRGDSAAYFCASSPPGQFNYGYTFGSGTRLTVV.

The genes are TRBV5-1 and TRBJ1-2; D is perhaps TRBD1 (5 bases). Trimming stripped 0 bases from V and 0 bases from J, with 9 bases between. CDR1 and CDR2 (germline): SGHRS, YFSETQ. There are 15 residues in the CDR3. CDR3 sequence (DNA): TGCGCCAGCAGCTTGGAAGGGGCTCCTAACTATGGCTACACCTTC. Translated: CASSLEGAPNYGYTF.

V and J are TRBV7-6 and TRBJ2-3; tentatively, D is TRBD2 (7 bases). V lost 1 base and J lost 3, with 14 bases in between. CDR1 and CDR2 (germline): SGHVS, FNYEAQ. The CDR3 contains 16 residues. CDR3 sequence reads: CASSLGGGGRTDTQYF. The CDR3 DNA follows: TGTGCCAGCAGCTTAGGGGGAGGGGGGCGGACAGATACGCAGTATTTT. The whole variable domain, remainder taken from reference TRBV7-6 and TRBJ2-3, is GAGVSQSPRYKVTKRGQDVALRCDPISGHVSLYWYRQALGQGPEFLTYFNYEAQQDKSGLPNDRFSAERPEGSISTLTIQRTEQRDSAMYRCASSLGGGGRTDTQYFGPGTRLTVL.

Only a few counts were recorded for this clone. The rearrangement links TRBV6-5 to TRBJ1-6; D gene unclear. Deletions cut 2 bases from V and 7 bases from J, with 9 bases between. Germline V gene data show CDR1 as MNHEY and CDR2 as SVGAGI. This CDR3 has 14 amino acids. CDR3 coding DNA: TGTGCCAGCAGTTACCGTTTCCAAAATTCACCCCTCCACTTT. As protein: CASSYRFQNSPLHF.

This clone came up a few times. The chain combines TRBV11-3 with TRBJ2-2; 8 bases are a match to TRBD2. The V segment lost 5 bases and the J segment 13 bases; nucleotides outside the gene matches: 9. From germline, CDR1 is SGHNT and CDR2 YENEEA. The CDR3 runs 13 residues. CDR3 sequence: CASSPRAREGLFF. The DNA for the CDR3 is TGTGCCAGCAGCCCCCGGGCCCGGGAGGGGCTGTTTTTT.

The rearrangement links TRBV14 to TRBJ2-2; no clear D gene. This CDR3 has 17 amino acids. The germline V gene has CDR1 SGHDN and CDR2 FVKESK. V gave up 0 bases and J gave up 1 base, with 12 bases separating them. CDR3: CASSQDYVSVNTGELFF. The CDR3 nucleotides read TGTGCCAGCAGCCAAGATTACGTATCGGTGAACACCGGGGAGCTGTTTTTT.

The chain joins TRBV27 to TRBJ2-1; maybe TRBD2 (5 bases). The CDR3 length is 15 residues. The germline V gene encodes CDR1 MNHEY and CDR2 SMNVEV (reference sequence). The ends were cut back, 2 bases at V and 0 bases at J, with 8 bases in the middle. CDR3 nucleotide sequence: TGTGCCAGCAGTTTAAGGGAGCACTCCTACAATGAGCAGTTCTTC. This gives the protein CASSLREHSYNEQFF.

The rearrangement links TRBV6-5 to TRBJ2-7; D may be TRBD1 (5 bases). Germline V CDR1 and CDR2: MNHEY, SVGAGI. The length of the CDR3 is 14 residues. Trimming left V 6 bases short and J 3 bases short, with 15 bases between. For the CDR3, the DNA is TGTGCCAGCAGGCTCAGGGCGACAGACTACGAGCAGTACTTC. Protein sequence: CASRLRATDYEQYF.